The present TCR beta chain was sequenced within a study of blood T cell repertoires in COVID-19. Study-level information: There were acute and convalescent COVID-19 samples, and they came from the United States, Italy and Spain. Sample material is recorded as cDNA or gDNA derived from T cells, B-cell-depleted T cells, or PBMCs.

V lost 7 bases to trimming and J lost 5 bases, with 14 bases between them. From germline, CDR1 is SEHNR and CDR2 FQNEAQ (reference sequence). The CDR3 covers 13 residues. Original processing notes: Cell counts per sample came from amplifying reference gene primers. Clones were read by immunoSEQ multiplex PCR, and TCRdb kept only the in-frame ones, dropping some. V and J calls and clone size are as listed in that table; D and trimming were resolved from the DNA. Found here are more than 95,000 clones, 75% to 95% of them singletons; the top ten hold under 6.5%. V and J are TRBV7-9 and TRBJ1-2; possible D gene TRBD1, 5 bases. The origin of this receptor is a human donor in a cohort sampled during active COVID-19. What was sequenced was peripheral blood. In DNA form, the CDR3 reads TGTGCCAGCATCCCGACAGTCGTATATGGCTACACCTTC. Translating gives CASIPTVVYGYTF. Together with reference TRBV7-9 and TRBJ1-2, the CDR3 gives the full variable domain: DTGVSQNPRHKITKRGQNVTFRCDPISEHNRLYWYRQTLGQGPEFLTYFQNEAQLEKSRLLSDRFSAERPKGSFSTLEIQRTEQGDSAMYLCASIPTVVYGYTFGSGTRLTVV.